Following are 27 T cell receptor beta chains from one sample sequenced in a study of cytomegalovirus exposure and HLA in healthy donors. The PCR had 60 Vbeta and 13 Jbeta primers. Measured with immunoSEQ multiplex PCR; TCRdb has only the in-frame clones, and not every one. The table has approximately 110,000 clones, roughly 13% seen once. Sequencing was performed on PBMCs. The receptors were sampled from a man aged 35 to 55 in good health and CMV-seropositive.

The chain recombines TRBV5-1 with TRBJ2-1; 12 bases are shared with TRBD2. V lost 4 bases and J lost 7; bases outside the gene matches: 3. CDR1 and CDR2 (germline): SGHRS, YFSETQ. The CDR3 is made up of 14 amino acids. The CDR3 DNA follows: TGCGCCAGCAGCCCTACTAGCGGGGGGAATGAGCAGTTCTTC. Translation: CASSPTSGGNEQFF.

This clone has just a few counts. This chain connects TRBV4-1 to TRBJ1-1; a weak D match, TRBD1 (6 bases). V shed 9 bases and J shed 5 bases, with 13 bases lying between them. The CDR3 loop spans 12 amino acids. The germline V gene has CDR1 MGHRA and CDR2 YSYEKL. The CDR3 coding sequence is TGCGCCAGTTCAGGGGTGAGGACTGAAGCTTTCTTT. As protein: CASSGVRTEAFF.

The CDR3 coding sequence is TGTGCCAGCAGCTTACAACCTAGCGGCTACAATGAGCAGTTCTTC. Protein product: CASSLQPSGYNEQFF. The chain combines TRBV7-9 with TRBJ2-1, with 7 bases matching TRBD2. V shed 2 bases, J shed 3 bases, and the junction held 4 bases outside the gene matches. Per the germline V gene, CDR1 is SEHNR and CDR2 is FQNEAQ (reference sequence). The CDR3 runs 15 residues.

This chain uses TRBV5-6 with TRBJ1-1, with D unresolved. Trimming cost V 4 bases and J 0 bases, with 7 bases left between them. Germline CDR1 SGHDT, CDR2 YYEEEE. The CDR3 totals 13 residues. CDR3 sequence: CASSLTVNTEAFF. CDR3 DNA sequence: TGTGCCAGCAGCCTTACAGTGAACACTGAAGCTTTCTTT.

The genes are TRBV6-5 and TRBJ2-2, with TRBD2 identical over 12 bases. The CDR3 totals 16 residues. J gave up 9 bases and V 2 bases, and 7 bases lay outside the gene matches. CDR1 and CDR2 (germline): MNHEY, SVGAGI. CDR3 DNA sequence: TGTGCCAGCAGTTACCCTGGACTAGCGGGAAGCCGGGAGCTGTTTTTT. It yields the protein CASSYPGLAGSRELFF.

The V gene is TRBV5-1, the J gene TRBJ2-2, with D uncertain. Trimming removed 8 bases from V and 3 bases from J, with 17 bases in between. There are 15 residues in the CDR3. The germline V gene encodes CDR1 SGHRS and CDR2 YFSETQ. The CDR3 sequence: CASSPLTGHTGELFF. DNA for the CDR3: TGCGCCAGTAGCCCACTGACGGGTCACACCGGGGAGCTGTTTTTT.

The V and J genes are TRBV5-6 and TRBJ1-1, with D possibly being TRBD1 (5 bases). This CDR3 region has 14 residues. In germline, CDR1 is SGHDT, CDR2 YYEEEE. Between the trimmed V and J ends, which lost 2 bases and 3 bases, there was a span of 11 bases. The CDR3 protein is CASSFGQGYTEAFF. The CDR3 bases are TGTGCCAGCAGCTTTGGGCAGGGTTACACTGAAGCTTTCTTT. Together with reference TRBV5-6 and TRBJ1-1, the CDR3 gives the full variable domain: DAGVTQSPTHLIKTRGQQVTLRCSPKSGHDTVSWYQQALGQGPQFIFQYYEEEERQRGNFPDRFSGHQFPNYSSELNVNALLLGDSALYLCASSFGQGYTEAFFGQGTRLTVV.

This clone was counted only a few times. This rearrangement joins TRBV28 to TRBJ1-2, with 7 nucleotides matching TRBD1. V lost 6 bases, J lost 5 bases, and 9 bases stayed unmatched. The germline gives CDR1 MDHEN, CDR2 SYDVKM. This CDR3 spans 14 amino acids. The CDR3 sequence: CASSQWAGQYGYTF. In DNA, the CDR3 is TGTGCCAGCAGCCAGTGGGCGGGACAGTATGGCTACACCTTC.

This clone was observed once. The chain uses TRBV19 and TRBJ1-4; no reliable D call. Germline assignment: CDR1 LNHDA and CDR2 SQIVND (reference sequence). Trimming pared 5 bases from V and 0 bases from J, leaving 7 bases between. The CDR3 contains 14 residues. The DNA for the CDR3 is TGTGCCAGTAGTCCCACAGCAACTAATGAAAAACTGTTTTTT. Protein: CASSPTATNEKLFF.

The genes are TRBV28 and TRBJ1-1, with TRBD1 as a possible D gene (5 bases). Germline V gene sequence: CDR1 MDHEN, CDR2 SYDVKM. This CDR3 spans 13 amino acids. Trimming stripped 6 bases from V and 1 base from J, with 9 bases between. CDR3 amino acids: CASSSGQNTEAFF. In DNA form, the CDR3 reads TGTGCCAGCAGCTCTGGACAGAACACTGAAGCTTTCTTT.

The chain couples TRBV4-1 to TRBJ2-7; D remains ambiguous. V lost 2 bases, J lost 2 bases, and 7 bases lay in between. From germline, CDR1 is MGHRA and CDR2 YSYEKL. The length of the CDR3 is 13 residues. This CDR3 reads CASSQSLTYEQYF. The CDR3 DNA is TGCGCCAGCAGCCAAAGCTTAACCTACGAGCAGTACTTC.

This clone turned up a few times. J is TRBJ1-5 and V is TRBV19, with unresolved D. The V gene lost 3 bases and the J gene lost 7 bases, with 7 bases spanning the gap. CDR1 is LNHDA and CDR2 is SQIVND in the germline V gene (reference sequence). The CDR3 length is 12 residues. The CDR3 region is CASSMVAQPQHF. The CDR3 DNA follows: TGTGCCAGTAGTATGGTAGCACAGCCCCAGCATTTT.

V is TRBV11-2 and J is TRBJ2-7; D is possibly TRBD2 (5 bases). V shed 1 base and J shed 1 base, with 14 bases lying between them. The germline V gene has CDR1 SGHAT and CDR2 FQNNGV. This CDR3 is built from 16 residues. CDR3 in DNA: TGTGCCAGCAGCTTAGCCCACTTAGGAGGATCCTACGAGCAGTACTTC. This encodes CASSLAHLGGSYEQYF. Drawing the rest from reference TRBV11-2 and TRBJ2-7, the complete variable domain is EAGVAQSPRYKIIEKRQSVAFWCNPISGHATLYWYQQILGQGPKLLIQFQNNGVVDDSQLPKDRFSAERLKGVDSTLKIQPAKLEDSAVYLCASSLAHLGGSYEQYFGPGTRLTVT.

The table lists this clone with a few counts. J is TRBJ1-1 and V is TRBV18; TRBD1 matches at 9 bases. CDR1 and CDR2 from the germline V gene are KGHSH and LQKENI. The CDR3 has 14 amino acids. The trim removed 6 bases at V and 4 bases at J, leaving 6 bases unmatched. CDR3 in amino acids: CASSRDREATEAFF. Written as DNA, the CDR3 is TGTGCCAGCTCGCGGGACAGGGAAGCCACTGAAGCTTTCTTT. The full variable domain, in which reference TRBV18 and TRBJ1-1 provide the parts outside the CDR3, is NAGVMQNPRHLVRRRGQEARLRCSPMKGHSHVYWYRQLPEEGLKFMVYLQKENIIDESGMPKERFSAEFPKEGPSILRIQQVVRGDSAAYFCASSRDREATEAFFGQGTRLTVV.

In its sample, this clone was seen a few times. The J gene is TRBJ2-7, the V gene TRBV18, with 8 bases lining up with TRBD1. CDR1 is KGHSH, CDR2 LQKENI, per germline. V shed 2 bases, J shed 3 bases, and the junction held 6 bases outside the gene matches. There are 15 residues in the CDR3. The chain's CDR3 is CASSPSRQGIYEQYF. DNA of the CDR3: TGTGCCAGCTCACCATCCCGACAGGGGATCTACGAGCAGTACTTC.

This clone was seen more than once but under ten times. The CDR3 DNA sequence: TGTGCCAGCAGTGTTCGCCCTACGCAGCCCCAGCATTTT. Residues: CASSVRPTQPQHF. The chain has TRBV2 and TRBJ1-5; no clear D. CDR3 length equals 13 residues. The ends were cut back, 4 bases at V and 7 bases at J, with 11 bases in the middle. Germline values: CDR1 SNHLY, CDR2 FYNNEI.

The rearrangement joins TRBV7-2 to TRBJ1-5, with 9 bases identical to TRBD1. The CDR3 spans 15 residues. J gave up 8 bases and V 4 bases, and 9 bases lay outside the gene matches. The germline V gene has CDR1 SGHTA and CDR2 FQGNSA. The CDR3 loop is CASSSNGQGWKPQHF. Written as DNA, the CDR3 is TGTGCCAGCAGCTCCAACGGACAGGGGTGGAAGCCCCAGCATTTT.

The V call is TRBV5-1, the J call TRBJ1-1, with 7 bases fitting TRBD1. The V segment lost 1 base and the J segment 0 bases; nucleotides outside the gene matches: 9. This CDR3 spans 17 amino acids. CDR1 is SGHRS and CDR2 is YFSETQ in the germline V gene. The CDR3 region is CASSLRGQGGLNTEAFF. For the CDR3, the DNA is TGCGCCAGCAGCTTGCGTGGGCAGGGGGGACTGAACACTGAAGCTTTCTTT.

V and J are TRBV11-1 and TRBJ1-1, with D possibly being TRBD1 (6 bases). Germline lookup yields CDR1 SGHAT and CDR2 FQDESV (reference sequence). The CDR3 is 13 residues long. V was cut by 5 bases and J by 6 bases, with 13 bases left in between. The CDR3 protein is CASSQGQWPEAFF. The CDR3 DNA sequence: TGTGCCAGCAGCCAGGGACAATGGCCTGAAGCTTTCTTT.

V usage is TRBV2 and J usage is TRBJ2-1; 7 bases fit TRBD1. The germline V gene encodes CDR1 SNHLY and CDR2 FYNNEI. Trimming at V came to 1 base and at J to 8 bases, leaving 2 bases not matched to a gene. The CDR3 runs to 13 residues. This chain's CDR3 is CASSEDRGDEQFF. The DNA of the CDR3 is TGTGCCAGCAGTGAAGACAGGGGCGATGAGCAGTTCTTC.

This clone has only a few counts. The gene calls are TRBV29-1 and TRBJ1-2; D is ambiguous. Trimming shortened V by 4 bases and J by 8 bases, and 14 bases separated the two germline ends. The germline gives CDR1 SQVTM, CDR2 ANQGSEA. The CDR3 extends over 12 amino acids. The CDR3 loop reads CSVAGGKGGYTF. The CDR3, as DNA: TGCAGCGTTGCTGGAGGGAAGGGCGGCTACACCTTC.

The chain combines TRBV7-2 with TRBJ2-7, with D tentatively TRBD2 (6 bases). This CDR3 comprises 13 residues. The germline V gene has CDR1 SGHTA and CDR2 FQGNSA. The V gene lost 1 base and the J gene lost 5 bases, with 9 bases spanning the gap. The chain's CDR3 is CASSLVSGDEQYF. Written as DNA, the CDR3 is TGTGCCAGCAGCTTAGTGTCGGGAGACGAGCAGTACTTC.

The rearrangement uses TRBV28 and TRBJ2-3, with 7 bases aligning to TRBD2. Germline V gene sequence: CDR1 MDHEN, CDR2 SYDVKM. The CDR3 contains 15 residues. After removal of 1 base from V and 4 bases from J, the junction contained 5 bases not matched to a gene. This CDR3 is CASSLYGGRSDTQYF. The CDR3 DNA reads TGTGCCAGCAGTTTATACGGCGGGAGATCAGATACGCAGTATTTT. The whole variable domain, filled in from reference TRBV28 and TRBJ2-3, reads DVKVTQSSRYLVKRTGEKVFLECVQDMDHENMFWYRQDPGLGLRLIYFSYDVKMKEKGDIPEGYSVSREKKERFSLILESASTNQTSMYLCASSLYGGRSDTQYFGPGTRLTVL.

There are a few counts of this clone. The chain couples TRBV29-1 to TRBJ2-1, with 7 bases aligning to TRBD1. V lost 3 bases to trimming and J lost 6 bases; unmatched junction nucleotides: 5. The CDR3 runs 13 residues. The germline CDR1 and CDR2 sequences are SQVTM and ANQGSEA. The CDR3 spells CSVDRPGGNEQFF. The CDR3 DNA follows: TGCAGCGTTGATCGACCAGGGGGCAATGAGCAGTTCTTC.

This clone was picked up a small number of times. V usage is TRBV18 and J usage is TRBJ1-1; a possible D gene is TRBD1 (6 bases). Germline V CDR1 and CDR2: KGHSH, LQKENI. The CDR3 is 14 amino acids. V gave up 2 bases and J gave up 10 bases, with 17 bases separating them. The CDR3 reads CASSPETGYGGAFF. The CDR3 nucleotides are TGTGCCAGCTCACCAGAGACAGGTTACGGAGGAGCTTTCTTT.

The chain has TRBV27 and TRBJ1-5, with D hard to call. Trimming left V 7 bases short and J 1 base short, with 11 bases between. The CDR3 loop spans 14 amino acids. CDR1 and CDR2 (germline): MNHEY, SMNVEV (reference sequence). The CDR3 region is CASNPWASNQPQHF. The CDR3 DNA follows: TGTGCCAGCAATCCCTGGGCGAGCAATCAGCCCCAGCATTTT.

This clone was seen a handful of times. This chain joins TRBV6-5 and TRBJ1-1; 7 nucleotides agree with TRBD1. The V gene's germline CDR1 is MNHEY and CDR2 SVGAGI. J gave up 3 bases and V 0 bases, and 4 bases lay outside the gene matches. This CDR3 spans 15 amino acids. This chain's CDR3 is CASSYSNRGDTEAFF. The CDR3 bases are TGTGCCAGCAGTTACTCAAACAGGGGTGACACTGAAGCTTTCTTT.